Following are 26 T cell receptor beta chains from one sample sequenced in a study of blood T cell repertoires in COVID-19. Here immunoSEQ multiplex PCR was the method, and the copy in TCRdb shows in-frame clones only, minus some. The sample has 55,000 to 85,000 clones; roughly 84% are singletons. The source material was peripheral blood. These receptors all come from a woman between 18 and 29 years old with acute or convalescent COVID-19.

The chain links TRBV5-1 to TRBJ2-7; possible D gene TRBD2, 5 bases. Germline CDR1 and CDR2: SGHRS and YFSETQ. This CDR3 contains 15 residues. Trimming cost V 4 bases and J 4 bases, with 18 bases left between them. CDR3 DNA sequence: TGCGCCAGCAGCATCGGACTGGGAGATGTGTACGAGCAGTACTTC. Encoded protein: CASSIGLGDVYEQYF.

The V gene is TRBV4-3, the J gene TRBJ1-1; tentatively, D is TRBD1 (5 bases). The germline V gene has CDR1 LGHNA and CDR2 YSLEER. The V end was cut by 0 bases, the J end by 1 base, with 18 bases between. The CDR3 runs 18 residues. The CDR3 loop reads CASSQDWRWGGKNTEAFF. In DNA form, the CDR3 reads TGCGCCAGCAGCCAAGATTGGCGATGGGGCGGAAAGAACACTGAAGCTTTCTTT.

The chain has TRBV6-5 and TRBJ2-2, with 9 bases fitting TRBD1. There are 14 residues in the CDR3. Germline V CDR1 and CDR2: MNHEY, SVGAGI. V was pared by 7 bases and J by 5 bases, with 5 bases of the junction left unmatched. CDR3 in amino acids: CASNDRGSTGELFF. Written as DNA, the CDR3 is TGTGCCAGCAACGACAGGGGGAGTACCGGGGAGCTGTTTTTT.

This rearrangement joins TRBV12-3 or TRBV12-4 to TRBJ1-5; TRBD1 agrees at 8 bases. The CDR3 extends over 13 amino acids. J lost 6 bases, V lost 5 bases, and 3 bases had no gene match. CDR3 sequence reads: CASSQGAIQPQHF. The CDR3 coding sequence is TGTGCCAGCAGTCAGGGGGCTATTCAGCCCCAGCATTTT.

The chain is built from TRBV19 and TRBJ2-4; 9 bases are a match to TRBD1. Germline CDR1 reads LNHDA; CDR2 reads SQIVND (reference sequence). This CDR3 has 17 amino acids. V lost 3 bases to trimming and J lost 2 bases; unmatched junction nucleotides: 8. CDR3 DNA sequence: TGTGCCAGTAGTATCGGGGACAGGGCTGGATCCAAAAACATTCAGTACTTC. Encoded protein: CASSIGDRAGSKNIQYF.

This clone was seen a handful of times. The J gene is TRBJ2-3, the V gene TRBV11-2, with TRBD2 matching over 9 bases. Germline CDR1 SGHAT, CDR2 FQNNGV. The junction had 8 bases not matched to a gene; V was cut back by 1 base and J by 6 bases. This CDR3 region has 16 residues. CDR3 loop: CASSLVWRGGPDTQYF. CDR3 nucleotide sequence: TGTGCCAGCAGCTTAGTATGGCGGGGGGGGCCGGATACGCAGTATTTT.

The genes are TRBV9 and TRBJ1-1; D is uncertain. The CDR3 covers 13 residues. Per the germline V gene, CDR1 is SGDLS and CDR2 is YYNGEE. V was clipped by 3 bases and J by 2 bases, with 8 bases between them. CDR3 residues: CASSAGINTEAFF. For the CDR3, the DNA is TGTGCCAGCAGCGCGGGTATTAACACTGAAGCTTTCTTT.

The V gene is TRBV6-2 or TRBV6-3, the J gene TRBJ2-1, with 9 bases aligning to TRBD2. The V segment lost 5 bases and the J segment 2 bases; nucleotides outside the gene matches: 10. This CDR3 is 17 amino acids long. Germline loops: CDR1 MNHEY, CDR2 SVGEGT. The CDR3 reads CASSPTQRGATYNEQFF. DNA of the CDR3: TGTGCCAGCAGTCCCACCCAGCGGGGGGCTACCTACAATGAGCAGTTCTTC.

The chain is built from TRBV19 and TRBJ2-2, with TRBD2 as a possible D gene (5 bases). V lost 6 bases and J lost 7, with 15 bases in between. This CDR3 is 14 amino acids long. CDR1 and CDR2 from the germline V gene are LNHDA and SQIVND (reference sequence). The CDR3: CASSPGSFIGELFF. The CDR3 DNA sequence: TGTGCCAGTAGCCCGGGATCTTTCATCGGGGAGCTGTTTTTT.

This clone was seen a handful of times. CDR3 protein: CASSSDYSYEQYF. As DNA, the CDR3 is TGTGCCAGCAGCTCCGACTACTCCTACGAGCAGTACTTC. This sequence joins TRBV6-2 or TRBV6-3 and TRBJ2-7; perhaps TRBD2 as D (5 bases). Germline lookup yields CDR1 MNHEY and CDR2 SVGEGT. Trimming took off 6 bases at V and 0 bases at J, with 9 bases between the two ends. This CDR3 is 13 amino acids long.

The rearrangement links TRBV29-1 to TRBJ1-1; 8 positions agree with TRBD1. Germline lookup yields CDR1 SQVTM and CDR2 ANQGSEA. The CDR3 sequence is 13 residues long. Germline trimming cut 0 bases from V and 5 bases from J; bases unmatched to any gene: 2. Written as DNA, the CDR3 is TGCAGCGTTGAAGAGACAGGGGATACTGAAGCTTTCTTT. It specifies CSVEETGDTEAFF.

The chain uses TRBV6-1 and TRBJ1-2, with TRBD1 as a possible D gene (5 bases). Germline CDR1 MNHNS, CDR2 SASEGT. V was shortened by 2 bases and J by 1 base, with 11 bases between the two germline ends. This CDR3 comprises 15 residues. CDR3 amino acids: CASSERGSSNYGYTF. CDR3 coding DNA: TGTGCCAGCAGTGAACGGGGGTCGAGTAACTATGGCTACACCTTC.

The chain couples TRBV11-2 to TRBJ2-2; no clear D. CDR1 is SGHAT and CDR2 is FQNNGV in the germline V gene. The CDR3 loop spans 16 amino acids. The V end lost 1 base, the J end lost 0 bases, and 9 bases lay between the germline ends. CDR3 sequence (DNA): TGTGCCAGCAGCTTAGCGTTAGCCGCGAACACCGGGGAGCTGTTTTTT. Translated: CASSLALAANTGELFF.

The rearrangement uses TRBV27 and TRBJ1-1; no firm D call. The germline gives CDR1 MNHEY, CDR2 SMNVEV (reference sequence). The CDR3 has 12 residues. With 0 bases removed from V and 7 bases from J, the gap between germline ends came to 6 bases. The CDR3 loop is CASSLSGGEAFF. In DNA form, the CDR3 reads TGTGCCAGCAGTTTATCTGGAGGTGAAGCTTTCTTT.

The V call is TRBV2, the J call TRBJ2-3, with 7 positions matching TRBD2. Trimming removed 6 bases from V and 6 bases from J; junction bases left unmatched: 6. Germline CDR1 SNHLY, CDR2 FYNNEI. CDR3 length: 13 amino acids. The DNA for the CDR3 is TGTGCCAGCAGCGGCGGGAGAGCCGATACGCAGTATTTT. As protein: CASSGGRADTQYF.

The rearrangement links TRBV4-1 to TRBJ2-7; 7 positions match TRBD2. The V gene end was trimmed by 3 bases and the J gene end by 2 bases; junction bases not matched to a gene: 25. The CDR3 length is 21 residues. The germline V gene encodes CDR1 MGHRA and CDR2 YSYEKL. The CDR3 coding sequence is TGCGCCAGCAGCCAGTTCGACGCCCTAACCTCTAGCGGAGGGCCCACCTACGAGCAGTACTTC. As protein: CASSQFDALTSSGGPTYEQYF.

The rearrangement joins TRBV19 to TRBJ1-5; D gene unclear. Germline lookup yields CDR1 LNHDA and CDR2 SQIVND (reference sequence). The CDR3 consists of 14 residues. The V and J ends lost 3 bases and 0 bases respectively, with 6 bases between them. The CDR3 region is CASSIRYSNQPQHF. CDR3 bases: TGTGCCAGTAGTATCCGCTATAGCAATCAGCCCCAGCATTTT.

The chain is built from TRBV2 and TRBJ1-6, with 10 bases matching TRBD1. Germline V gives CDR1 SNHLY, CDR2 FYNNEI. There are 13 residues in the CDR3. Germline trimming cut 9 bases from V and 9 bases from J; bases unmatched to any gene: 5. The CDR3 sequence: CASLGTGASPLHF. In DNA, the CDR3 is TGTGCCAGTCTCGGGACAGGGGCTTCACCCCTCCACTTT.

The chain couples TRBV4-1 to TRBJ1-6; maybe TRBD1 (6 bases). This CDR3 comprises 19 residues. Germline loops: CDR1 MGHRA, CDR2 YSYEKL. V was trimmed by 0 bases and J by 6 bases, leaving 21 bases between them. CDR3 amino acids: CASSQDRWGGGRINSPLHF. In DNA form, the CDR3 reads TGCGCCAGCAGCCAAGATCGGTGGGGGGGCGGAAGAATTAATTCACCCCTCCACTTT.

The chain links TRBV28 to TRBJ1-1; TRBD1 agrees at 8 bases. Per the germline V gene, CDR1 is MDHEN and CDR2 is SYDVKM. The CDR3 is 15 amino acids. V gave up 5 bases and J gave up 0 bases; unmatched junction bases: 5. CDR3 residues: CASSHQTGVNTEAFF. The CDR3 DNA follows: TGTGCCAGCAGTCATCAGACAGGGGTGAACACTGAAGCTTTCTTT. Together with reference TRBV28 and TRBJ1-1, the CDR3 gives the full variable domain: DVKVTQSSRYLVKRTGEKVFLECVQDMDHENMFWYRQDPGLGLRLIYFSYDVKMKEKGDIPEGYSVSREKKERFSLILESASTNQTSMYLCASSHQTGVNTEAFFGQGTRLTVV.

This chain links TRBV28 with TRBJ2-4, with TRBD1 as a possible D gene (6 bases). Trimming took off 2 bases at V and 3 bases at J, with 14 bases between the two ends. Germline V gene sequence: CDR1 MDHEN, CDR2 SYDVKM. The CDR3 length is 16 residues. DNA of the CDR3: TGTGCCAGCAGTTTAACTGGGGGCGTTGTCAAAAACATTCAGTACTTC. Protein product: CASSLTGGVVKNIQYF.

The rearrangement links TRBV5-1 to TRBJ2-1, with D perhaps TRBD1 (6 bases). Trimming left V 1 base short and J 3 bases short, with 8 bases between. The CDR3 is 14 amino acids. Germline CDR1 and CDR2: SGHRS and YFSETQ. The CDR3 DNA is TGCGCCAGCAGCTTGACAGGGAGCTACAATGAGCAGTTCTTC. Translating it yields CASSLTGSYNEQFF.

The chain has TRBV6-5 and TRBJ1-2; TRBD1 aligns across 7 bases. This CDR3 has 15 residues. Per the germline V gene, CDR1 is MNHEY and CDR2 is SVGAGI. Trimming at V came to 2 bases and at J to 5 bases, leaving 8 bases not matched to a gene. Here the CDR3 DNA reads TGTGCCAGCAGTTACGGGACAGCCGATCCGTATGGCTACACCTTC. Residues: CASSYGTADPYGYTF.

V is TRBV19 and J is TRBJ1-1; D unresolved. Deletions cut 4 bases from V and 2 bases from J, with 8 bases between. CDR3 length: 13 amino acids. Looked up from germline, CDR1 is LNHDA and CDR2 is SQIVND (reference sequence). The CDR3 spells CASSSTPNTEAFF. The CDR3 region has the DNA TGTGCCAGTAGTAGCACACCTAACACTGAAGCTTTCTTT.

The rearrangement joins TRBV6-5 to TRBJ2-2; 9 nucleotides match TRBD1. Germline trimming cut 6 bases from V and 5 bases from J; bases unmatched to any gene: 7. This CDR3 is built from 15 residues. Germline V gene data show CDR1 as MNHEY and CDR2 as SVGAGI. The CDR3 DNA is TGTGCCAGCAGACCGGACAGGGGATGGACCGGGGAGCTGTTTTTT. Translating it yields CASRPDRGWTGELFF.

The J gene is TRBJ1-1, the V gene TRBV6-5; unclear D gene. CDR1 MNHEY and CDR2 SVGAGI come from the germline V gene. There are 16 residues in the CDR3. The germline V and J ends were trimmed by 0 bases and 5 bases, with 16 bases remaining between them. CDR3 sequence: CASSYSGSISGTEAFF. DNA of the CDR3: TGTGCCAGCAGTTACTCAGGGTCGATAAGCGGGACTGAAGCTTTCTTT.